Listed here are 32 T cell receptor beta chains from one sample, sequenced in a study of T cell changes during pregnancy in multiple sclerosis. Only in-frame clones appear in the TCRdb table, and some are missing; sequencing was by immunoSEQ multiplex PCR. The sample consists of 68,000 or so clones, roughly nine tenths of them appearing once. The starting material was peripheral blood, obtained in the second trimester of pregnancy. The source is a female donor in good health, enrolled as a control in a pregnancy study.

The chain uses TRBV28 and TRBJ1-5; D not certain. Trimming removed 5 bases from V and 4 bases from J, with 3 bases in between. The germline V gene encodes CDR1 MDHEN and CDR2 SYDVKM. The CDR3 runs to 11 residues. CDR3: CASSLNQPQHF. DNA of the CDR3: TGTGCCAGCAGTCTTAATCAGCCCCAGCATTTT. The variable domain in full, with the rest retrieved from reference TRBV28 and TRBJ1-5, is DVKVTQSSRYLVKRTGEKVFLECVQDMDHENMFWYRQDPGLGLRLIYFSYDVKMKEKGDIPEGYSVSREKKERFSLILESASTNQTSMYLCASSLNQPQHFGDGTRLSIL.

This chain uses TRBV6-1 with TRBJ2-1, with a weak D call TRBD2 (6 bases). V lost 3 bases to trimming and J lost 5 bases, with 14 bases between them. This CDR3 spans 15 amino acids. Germline assignment: CDR1 MNHNS and CDR2 SASEGT. In DNA, the CDR3 is TGTGCCAGCAGTGAGAAGATTAGCGGTAACAATGAGCAGTTCTTC. This gives the protein CASSEKISGNNEQFF.

This chain joins TRBV11-2 and TRBJ2-7; D might be TRBD2 (6 bases). In germline, CDR1 is SGHAT, CDR2 FQNNGV. V was trimmed by 1 base and J by 2 bases, leaving 12 bases between them. This CDR3 region has 15 residues. CDR3 sequence: CASSLGGDFAYEQYF. The CDR3 DNA sequence: TGTGCCAGCAGCTTAGGTGGGGACTTTGCCTACGAGCAGTACTTC.

This clone was detected once. J is TRBJ2-2 and V is TRBV28, with D tentatively TRBD1 (5 bases). V was clipped by 6 bases and J by 1 base, with 12 bases between them. Per germline, CDR1 MDHEN and CDR2 SYDVKM. The CDR3 consists of 15 residues. The DNA of the CDR3 is TGTGCCAGCAGCTCTGCAGGACAGAACACCGGGGAGCTGTTTTTT. This codes for CASSSAGQNTGELFF.

The chain has TRBV11-1 and TRBJ1-2; 7 bases fit TRBD1. The CDR3 has 14 amino acids. CDR1 SGHAT and CDR2 FQDESV come from the germline V gene (reference sequence). The junction had 6 bases not matched to a gene; V was cut back by 3 bases and J by 5 bases. The CDR3 reads CASSFAGGRYGYTF. The CDR3 bases are TGTGCCAGCAGCTTCGCAGGGGGACGGTATGGCTACACCTTC.

The chain joins TRBV28 to TRBJ2-7, with D possibly being TRBD2 (7 bases). CDR1 and CDR2 from the germline V gene are MDHEN and SYDVKM. This CDR3 contains 15 residues. The germline V and J ends were trimmed by 6 bases and 7 bases, with 22 bases remaining between them. In DNA form, the CDR3 reads TGTGCCAGCAGGGGTGAGGGGAGGGGGGTGCGGGAGCAGTACTTC. This codes for CASRGEGRGVREQYF.

The V gene is TRBV19, the J gene TRBJ2-2; D not resolved. Germline V gene sequence: CDR1 LNHDA, CDR2 SQIVND (reference sequence). The germline V and J ends were trimmed by 0 bases and 1 base, with 3 bases remaining between them. The CDR3 covers 14 residues. The CDR3 is CASSIEQNTGELFF. Here the CDR3 DNA reads TGTGCCAGTAGTATAGAACAGAACACCGGGGAGCTGTTTTTT.

The V call is TRBV5-1, the J call TRBJ2-7; 7 bases are a match to TRBD2. With V trimmed by 4 bases and J by 1 base, 2 bases remained unmatched. Per the germline V gene, CDR1 is SGHRS and CDR2 is YFSETQ. This CDR3 region has 13 residues. CDR3 nucleotides: TGCGCCAGCAGCCTAGCGGTATCCTACGAGCAGTACTTC. Protein product: CASSLAVSYEQYF.

J is TRBJ2-7 and V is TRBV4-3; 13 nucleotides line up with TRBD2. The CDR3 has 15 amino acids. Trimming cost V 3 bases and J 7 bases; bases outside gene matches: 6. CDR1 and CDR2 (germline): LGHNA, YSLEER. The CDR3 DNA sequence: TGCGCCAGCAGCCATGGACTAGCGGGAGCTGGGGAGCAGTACTTC. This translates into CASSHGLAGAGEQYF.

This chain links TRBV19 with TRBJ2-1, with a weak D call TRBD2 (6 bases). The CDR3 extends over 17 amino acids. V shed 5 bases and J shed 0 bases, with 17 bases lying between them. In germline, CDR1 is LNHDA, CDR2 SQIVND (reference sequence). The CDR3 coding sequence is TGTGCCAGTAGTCTTGTAGCGGCCCCGAGCTCCTACAATGAGCAGTTCTTC. Translation gives CASSLVAAPSSYNEQFF.

The chain uses TRBV2 and TRBJ2-7, with D perhaps matching TRBD2 (6 bases). This CDR3 has 14 residues. The V end lost 4 bases, the J end lost 2 bases, and 12 bases lay between the germline ends. Germline-derived CDR1 and CDR2 are SNHLY and FYNNEI. For the CDR3, the DNA is TGTGCCAGCAGTGTTGGCGGGATAACCTACGAGCAGTACTTC. Amino acid sequence: CASSVGGITYEQYF.

This clone came up a few times. The V call is TRBV6-4, the J call TRBJ2-4, with 7 bases fitting TRBD2. Germline V gives CDR1 MRHNA, CDR2 SNTAGT. This CDR3 contains 14 residues. J was trimmed by 8 bases and V by 2 bases; bases with no gene match: 6. CDR3: CASSDGGEKDIQYF. The CDR3 DNA follows: TGTGCCAGCAGTGACGGGGGGGAGAAGGACATTCAGTACTTC.

The genes are TRBV28 and TRBJ2-5; 9 bases map to TRBD2. The CDR3 extends over 18 amino acids. The V gene end was trimmed by 2 bases and the J gene end by 5 bases; junction bases not matched to a gene: 15. The V gene's germline CDR1 is MDHEN and CDR2 SYDVKM. As DNA, the CDR3 is TGTGCCAGCAGTTTAAAGGCGCTAGCGGGACCAAAGGGGGAGACCCAGTACTTC. Its translation: CASSLKALAGPKGETQYF.

Note on this clone: This CDR3 fails to terminate in the conserved phenylalanine or tryptophan, so it likely reflects a read error. This chain links TRBV2 with TRBJ1-1; no clear D. CDR1 is SNHLY and CDR2 is FYNNEI in the germline V gene. The CDR3 runs to 12 residues. Trimming pared 10 bases from V and 1 base from J, leaving 10 bases between. DNA for the CDR3: TGTGCCACAACCACGGGGAACACTGAAGCTTTCTCT. Encoded protein: CATTTGNTEAFS.

The chain is built from TRBV19 and TRBJ2-3; possible D gene TRBD2, 5 bases. Trimming left V 5 bases short and J 0 bases short, with 18 bases between. Per germline, CDR1 LNHDA and CDR2 SQIVND (reference sequence). CDR3 length: 17 amino acids. CDR3 DNA sequence: TGTGCCAGTAGTCCTCTGAGCGGATTTTACAGCACAGATACGCAGTATTTT. This gives the protein CASSPLSGFYSTDTQYF. The complete variable domain, with remaining parts taken from reference TRBV19 and TRBJ2-3, reads DGGITQSPKYLFRKEGQNVTLSCEQNLNHDAMYWYRQDPGQGLRLIYYSQIVNDFQKGDIAEGYSVSREKKESFPLTVTSAQKNPTAFYLCASSPLSGFYSTDTQYFGPGTRLTVL.

The J gene is TRBJ1-1, the V gene TRBV6-4; D gene uncertain. The CDR3 contains 12 residues. V lost 10 bases to trimming and J lost 2 bases, with 11 bases between them. The germline CDR1 and CDR2 sequences are MRHNA and SNTAGT. CDR3 in DNA: TGTGCCACCAATAGTTGTAACACTGAAGCTTTCTTT. Translated: CATNSCNTEAFF.

V usage is TRBV27 and J usage is TRBJ1-5; 10 bases agree with TRBD1. CDR3 length: 17 amino acids. Trimming at V came to 7 bases and at J to 1 base, leaving 10 bases not matched to a gene. Germline V CDR1 and CDR2: MNHEY, SMNVEV (reference sequence). CDR3 sequence reads: CASKPGQGFPSNQPQHF. For the CDR3, the DNA is TGTGCCAGCAAACCGGGACAGGGGTTTCCAAGCAATCAGCCCCAGCATTTT.

J is TRBJ2-7 and V is TRBV5-1; 7 nucleotides agree with TRBD1. Germline CDR1 SGHRS, CDR2 YFSETQ. The CDR3 has 15 residues. V trimming: 7 bases; J trimming: 4 bases; junction bases outside the gene matches: 14. The CDR3 nucleotides are TGCGCCAGCGGGAGTACGACAGGGAATGTGTACGAGCAGTACTTC. Protein: CASGSTTGNVYEQYF.

The rearrangement links TRBV7-9 to TRBJ2-7, with D possibly matching TRBD1 (5 bases). The CDR3 contains 14 residues. Trimming stripped 5 bases from V and 5 bases from J, with 16 bases between. Germline V gives CDR1 SEHNR, CDR2 FQNEAQ (reference sequence). In DNA, the CDR3 is TGTGCCAGCAGCCCTCAGGGTGGTGGGAACGAGCAGTACTTC. Its translation is CASSPQGGGNEQYF.

This chain's CDR3 is CASSGVGGAIPGNTIYF. CDR3 coding DNA: TGTGCCAGCAGCGGCGTGGGGGGGGCCATTCCTGGAAACACCATATATTTT. The V gene is TRBV9, the J gene TRBJ1-3, with D perhaps TRBD1 (6 bases). Trimming cost V 3 bases and J 2 bases, with 18 bases left between them. This CDR3 has 17 amino acids. From germline, CDR1 is SGDLS and CDR2 YYNGEE.

The rearrangement joins TRBV19 to TRBJ1-2, with D unclear. V was clipped by 5 bases and J by 6 bases, with 10 bases between them. The germline CDR1 and CDR2 sequences are LNHDA and SQIVND (reference sequence). This CDR3 has 12 residues. CDR3: CASSSREDGYTF. The CDR3 DNA is TGTGCCAGTAGTTCCCGGGAGGATGGCTACACCTTC.

This clone was seen once. The genes are TRBV29-1 and TRBJ2-5; the match to TRBD1 covers 7 bases. V lost 7 bases to trimming and J lost 4 bases; unmatched junction nucleotides: 12. Germline values: CDR1 SQVTM, CDR2 ANQGSEA. CDR3 size: 14 residues. The CDR3 spells CSALDRTGGETQYF. In nucleotides, the CDR3 is TGCAGCGCCCTGGATCGGACAGGAGGAGAGACCCAGTACTTC.

This chain connects TRBV7-2 to TRBJ2-1; D might be TRBD2 (6 bases). The CDR3 is 14 amino acids. CDR1 and CDR2 from the germline V gene are SGHTA and FQGNSA. V lost 2 bases and J lost 13, with 18 bases in between. The CDR3 spells CASSLRSGTGDQFF. For the CDR3, the DNA is TGTGCCAGCAGCTTACGGTCGGGGACTGGAGATCAGTTCTTC.

A few counts support this clone. V gene TRBV7-9 combines with J gene TRBJ2-1; 11 bases are a match to TRBD2. J was trimmed by 7 bases and V by 4 bases; bases with no gene match: 6. The CDR3 runs to 15 residues. The germline gives CDR1 SEHNR, CDR2 FQNEAQ (reference sequence). CDR3 sequence reads: CASSYLAGGPNEQFF. The CDR3 DNA follows: TGTGCCAGCAGCTATTTAGCGGGAGGGCCTAATGAGCAGTTCTTC.

CDR3 amino acids: CASSVGLDNEQFF. CDR3 coding DNA: TGTGCCAGCAGCGTTGGACTAGACAATGAGCAGTTCTTC. The V gene is TRBV9, the J gene TRBJ2-1; 7 bases align to TRBD2. V lost 2 bases, J lost 5 bases, and 1 base stayed unmatched. CDR1 is SGDLS and CDR2 is YYNGEE in the germline V gene. The CDR3 runs 13 residues.

V is TRBV7-4 and J is TRBJ2-7, with TRBD1 identical over 8 bases. The CDR3 runs 16 residues. CDR1 and CDR2 from the germline V gene are SGHVT and SQSDAQ. J was trimmed by 1 base and V by 4 bases; bases with no gene match: 9. The CDR3 loop is CASSSGDRQISYEQYF. As DNA, the CDR3 is TGTGCCAGCAGCTCAGGGGACAGGCAGATTTCCTACGAGCAGTACTTC.

The chain carries TRBV11-2 and TRBJ2-7; 14 bases are shared with TRBD2. Germline trimming cut 0 bases from V and 3 bases from J; bases unmatched to any gene: 1. The length of the CDR3 is 16 residues. Germline V lookup: CDR1 SGHAT, CDR2 FQNNGV. CDR3 protein: CASSLDGLAGGYEQYF. CDR3 sequence (DNA): TGTGCCAGCAGCTTAGATGGACTAGCGGGGGGCTACGAGCAGTACTTC.

J is TRBJ2-2 and V is TRBV6-5; 10 nucleotides match TRBD1. The V segment lost 8 bases and the J segment 3 bases; nucleotides outside the gene matches: 3. CDR1 MNHEY and CDR2 SVGAGI come from the germline V gene. This CDR3 contains 14 residues. The CDR3 DNA is TGTGCCAGCCATGACAGGGGGCACACCGGGGAGCTGTTTTTT. It translates to CASHDRGHTGELFF.

J is TRBJ2-2 and V is TRBV6-1, with 11 positions matching TRBD1. CDR1 and CDR2 from the germline V gene are MNHNS and SASEGT. J was trimmed by 6 bases and V by 2 bases; bases with no gene match: 5. The CDR3 is made up of 16 amino acids. The CDR3 is CASSETLGQGAGELFF. The CDR3 DNA is TGTGCCAGCAGTGAAACCCTGGGACAGGGGGCCGGGGAGCTGTTTTTT.

This clone was counted a few times. The rearrangement links TRBV6-1 to TRBJ2-7; 12 bases line up with TRBD2. After removal of 1 base from V and 9 bases from J, the junction contained 7 bases not matched to a gene. Germline CDR1 reads MNHNS; CDR2 reads SASEGT. The CDR3 consists of 15 residues. The CDR3 loop is CASSEGLAGAFVQYF. In DNA form, the CDR3 reads TGTGCCAGCAGTGAAGGACTAGCGGGAGCTTTCGTGCAGTACTTC.

V gene TRBV18 combines with J gene TRBJ1-2; D uncertain. Germline CDR1 is KGHSH and CDR2 is LQKENI. V dropped 6 bases and J dropped 2 bases, with 10 bases sitting between them. This CDR3 has 13 amino acids. The CDR3 protein is CASSIEQNYGYTF. The CDR3 DNA is TGTGCCAGCTCGATCGAACAGAACTATGGCTACACCTTC. Full variable domain (rest looked up from reference TRBV18 and TRBJ1-2): NAGVMQNPRHLVRRRGQEARLRCSPMKGHSHVYWYRQLPEEGLKFMVYLQKENIIDESGMPKERFSAEFPKEGPSILRIQQVVRGDSAAYFCASSIEQNYGYTFGSGTRLTVV.

The gene calls are TRBV4-3 and TRBJ2-1; a possible D gene is TRBD2 (5 bases). With 0 bases removed from V and 12 bases from J, the gap between germline ends came to 15 bases. The CDR3 sequence is 14 residues long. The V gene's germline CDR1 is LGHNA and CDR2 YSLEER. The CDR3 region is CASSQDKAGLGQFF. CDR3 DNA sequence: TGCGCCAGCAGCCAAGATAAGGCAGGACTTGGGCAGTTCTTC.